The entry that follows covers one T cell receptor beta chain sequence. This sample is part of a study of blood T cell repertoires in COVID-19. On the study more broadly: Researchers got acute and convalescent COVID-19 samples from the United States, Italy and Spain. In each case, the material was cDNA or gDNA derived from T cells, B-cell-depleted T cells, or PBMCs.

This CDR3 spans 13 amino acids. The ends were cut back, 1 base at V and 4 bases at J, with 8 bases in the middle. CDR1 SGHRS and CDR2 YFSETQ come from the germline V gene. How the authors handled the data: Reference gene primer amplification gave estimated nucleated cell counts. The protocol was immunoSEQ multiplex PCR, while the TCRdb copy is restricted to in-frame clones and leaves out a portion. The DNA was the basis for D and trimming; V, J and clone size are from that table. This table has tens of thousands of clones, around 80% appearing once. Sequencing was performed on peripheral blood. This clonotype originated in a man aged 65 to 79 with acute or convalescent COVID-19. This chain links TRBV5-1 with TRBJ1-1; D perhaps matches TRBD1 (5 bases). Written as DNA, the CDR3 is TGCGCCAGCAGCTTGATGGGGGGCACTGAAGCTTTCTTT. Translated, it gives CASSLMGGTEAFF.